This T cell receptor (beta chain) was retrieved from a study of PD-1 and CTLA-4 blockade in melanoma. CDR1 is ENHRY, CDR2 SYGVKD, per germline. The CDR3 extends over 15 amino acids. The V and J ends lost 0 bases and 4 bases respectively, with 12 bases between them. Only in-frame clones appear in the TCRdb table, and some are missing; sequencing was by immunoSEQ multiplex PCR. The sample holds 7,000 to 9,000 clones, 75% to 90% seen once. This sequence was found in a human donor with melanoma. The specimen was CD8+ T cells from peripheral blood, collected before anti-PD-1 treatment. The gene calls are TRBV10-3 and TRBJ1-1; TRBD1 might be the D (6 bases). The CDR3 protein is CAISESLGGGTEAFF. CDR3 DNA: TGTGCCATCAGTGAGTCGTTAGGGGGGGGCACTGAAGCTTTCTTT.